This T cell receptor (beta chain) was retrieved from a study of T cell changes during pregnancy in multiple sclerosis. Using immunoSEQ multiplex PCR, the repertoire was profiled, and TCRdb retains in-frame clones only, with some absent. The data hold tens of thousands of clones, with 75% to 95% observed a single time. The V end lost 3 bases, the J end lost 5 bases, and 10 bases lay between the germline ends. CDR1 is SNHLY and CDR2 is FYNNEI in the germline V gene. The CDR3 is 13 residues long. The genes are TRBV2 and TRBJ2-5; possibly TRBD2 for D (6 bases). The source was CD4+ T cells from peripheral blood mononuclear cells, collected before pregnancy. This receptor was obtained from a female donor with multiple sclerosis, enrolled in a pregnancy study. The DNA of the CDR3 is TGTGCCAGCAGTGAGCGGGGTATGGAGACCCAGTACTTC. This encodes CASSERGMETQYF.